This paragraph reports one TCR beta chain. The sample comes from a study of T cell changes during pregnancy in multiple sclerosis. The germline CDR1 and CDR2 sequences are SGHTA and FQGNSA. The V and J ends lost 2 bases and 8 bases, in that order; junction bases with no gene match: 7. CDR3 length: 17 residues. Using immunoSEQ multiplex PCR, the repertoire was profiled, and TCRdb retains in-frame clones only, with some absent. The repertoire includes approximately 85,000 clones, roughly 90% of them detected once, and over 2% sits in the top ten. The genes are TRBV7-2 and TRBJ2-1; 15 nucleotides agree with TRBD2. This receptor was identified in a female donor with multiple sclerosis, enrolled in a pregnancy study. This specimen consisted of peripheral blood, obtained in the first trimester of pregnancy. Written as DNA, the CDR3 is TGTGCCAGCAGCTTACGGACTAGCGGGGGGGTCACCTATGAGCAGTTCTTC. It yields the protein CASSLRTSGGVTYEQFF.